These T cell receptor beta chains were read from a single sample in a study of vaccination effects on CD4 cells after COVID-19. Their target antigens are unknown. Profiled with immunoSEQ multiplex PCR; TCRdb holds only in-frame clones, not every one. Seen here are nearly 45,000 clones, roughly two thirds observed once, and the top ten hold 30% to 40%. The sequenced sample was CD4+ T cells from PBMCs cultured with a peptide pool, obtained before COVID-19 vaccination. These receptor sequences come from a human donor who had a prior SARS-CoV-2 infection. The conserved cysteine and the conserved F or W are not part of the CDR3 here. Size tells how often a clone was seen (once, few, many) or the class of an expanded clone, and some rows leave it out.

clone_size: -; v_call: TRBV5-4; j_call: TRBJ2-3; cdr3_aa: ASSLGGRAEETDTQY
clone_size: -; v_call: TRBV4-3; j_call: TRBJ2-1; cdr3_aa: ASSQGNRGLGEQF
clone_size: -; v_call: TRBV5-4; j_call: TRBJ1-6; cdr3_aa: ASSVDGDNSPLH
clone_size: -; v_call: TRBV3-1/TRBV3-2; j_call: TRBJ2-3; cdr3_aa: ASSLRLAADTQY
clone_size: few; v_call: TRBV24-1; j_call: TRBJ2-3; cdr3_aa: ATSDKTEPLDTQY
clone_size: -; v_call: TRBV15; j_call: TRBJ2-5; cdr3_aa: ATSRVEDTQY
clone_size: -; v_call: TRBV5-8; j_call: TRBJ1-1; cdr3_aa: ASSHRVGFRNTEAF
clone_size: -; v_call: TRBV10-3; j_call: TRBJ1-2; cdr3_aa: AITREQGTGYGYT
clone_size: few; v_call: TRBV7-9; j_call: TRBJ1-2; cdr3_aa: ASSLIAGSYGYT
clone_size: -; v_call: TRBV18; j_call: TRBJ2-4; cdr3_aa: ASSWGLAGAKNIQY
clone_size: few; v_call: TRBV6-5; j_call: TRBJ1-4; cdr3_aa: ASSRAGATNEKLF
clone_size: -; v_call: TRBV6-1; j_call: TRBJ2-7; cdr3_aa: ASSERDWAYEQY
clone_size: -; v_call: TRBV6-5; j_call: TRBJ2-1; cdr3_aa: ASSLAGGRYGEQF
clone_size: -; v_call: TRBV16; j_call: TRBJ1-5; cdr3_aa: ASRTERFNQPQH
clone_size: -; v_call: TRBV15; j_call: TRBJ2-4; cdr3_aa: ATSRGRGSAKNIQY
clone_size: -; v_call: TRBV7-2; j_call: TRBJ1-1; cdr3_aa: ASSLGYVRRSEAF
clone_size: -; v_call: TRBV7-2; j_call: TRBJ2-1; cdr3_aa: ASSSGRTGVYNEQF
clone_size: -; v_call: TRBV30; j_call: TRBJ1-6; cdr3_aa: AWSVRTGTGNEHNSPLH
clone_size: -; v_call: TRBV6-2/TRBV6-3; j_call: TRBJ2-5; cdr3_aa: ASSRTRDPDIWTQY
clone_size: -; v_call: TRBV7-3; j_call: TRBJ2-3; cdr3_aa: ASSLFSGGVNTQY
clone_size: -; v_call: TRBV30; j_call: TRBJ2-3; cdr3_aa: AWSAKLPGHIGY
clone_size: -; v_call: TRBV9; j_call: TRBJ2-3; cdr3_aa: ASSVGPLHTDTQY
clone_size: few; v_call: TRBV2; j_call: TRBJ2-2; cdr3_aa: ASSDALGPFTGELF
clone_size: -; v_call: TRBV27; j_call: TRBJ2-7; cdr3_aa: ASSKAGDRGMFYEQY
clone_size: -; v_call: TRBV2; j_call: TRBJ1-3; cdr3_aa: ASSSLRTLSSGNTIY
clone_size: -; v_call: TRBV7-3; j_call: TRBJ2-5; cdr3_aa: ASSLGMGGLQETQY
clone_size: -; v_call: TRBV27; j_call: TRBJ2-5; cdr3_aa: ASKRLEGLGRETQY
clone_size: -; v_call: TRBV5-4; j_call: TRBJ1-5; cdr3_aa: ASSSGGELNNQPQH
clone_size: -; v_call: TRBV3-1/TRBV3-2; j_call: TRBJ1-2; cdr3_aa: ASSKSAENYGYT
clone_size: -; v_call: TRBV5-4; j_call: TRBJ2-5; cdr3_aa: ASSWDRGQETQY
clone_size: -; v_call: TRBV24-1; j_call: TRBJ1-1; cdr3_aa: ATSDPKGGNTEAF
clone_size: -; v_call: TRBV28; j_call: TRBJ1-5; cdr3_aa: ASRRQNQPQH
clone_size: -; v_call: TRBV9; j_call: TRBJ2-1; cdr3_aa: ASSVNLNEQF
clone_size: once; v_call: TRBV6-5; j_call: TRBJ2-1; cdr3_aa: ASRFSGGAGNEQF
clone_size: -; v_call: TRBV6-5; j_call: TRBJ2-7; cdr3_aa: ASTPARSGSYEQY
clone_size: -; v_call: TRBV9; j_call: TRBJ2-1; cdr3_aa: ASSVAPSGSEEQF
clone_size: -; v_call: TRBV5-1; j_call: TRBJ2-5; cdr3_aa: ASSLVTGGETQY
clone_size: -; v_call: TRBV18; j_call: TRBJ1-1; cdr3_aa: ASSPQNLAEAF
clone_size: once; v_call: TRBV3-1/TRBV3-2; j_call: TRBJ2-1; cdr3_aa: ASSQDINQQF
clone_size: -; v_call: TRBV7-9; j_call: TRBJ1-2; cdr3_aa: ASSDRTNYGYT
clone_size: -; v_call: TRBV13; j_call: TRBJ1-1; cdr3_aa: ASSLGLLYTEAF
clone_size: -; v_call: TRBV15; j_call: TRBJ1-4; cdr3_aa: ATSRGLTNEKLF
clone_size: -; v_call: TRBV10-3; j_call: TRBJ1-1; cdr3_aa: AIKGYSDTEAF
clone_size: once; v_call: TRBV5-6; j_call: TRBJ2-1; cdr3_aa: ASSPLGGWDEQF
clone_size: -; v_call: TRBV30; j_call: TRBJ2-2; cdr3_aa: AWSNTRIPTGELF
clone_size: -; v_call: TRBV6-4; j_call: TRBJ2-2; cdr3_aa: ASSDSEGSENTGELF
clone_size: few; v_call: TRBV6-4; j_call: TRBJ2-7; cdr3_aa: ASKGFRGDWRYEQY
clone_size: -; v_call: TRBV11-2; j_call: TRBJ2-5; cdr3_aa: ASSFSPQETQY
clone_size: once; v_call: TRBV19; j_call: TRBJ2-5; cdr3_aa: ASTPDREAGGTQY
clone_size: -; v_call: TRBV1; j_call: TRBJ1-5; cdr3_aa: TSNSHGSGAGNQPQH
clone_size: -; v_call: TRBV3-1/TRBV3-2; j_call: TRBJ2-1; cdr3_aa: ASSQDRGPRKF
clone_size: -; v_call: TRBV18; j_call: TRBJ2-3; cdr3_aa: ASSRPATGRYTDTQY